The source of this T cell receptor beta chain is a study of a mutant IDH1 vaccine in newly diagnosed glioma. Study-wide background: Before enrollment, patients got radiotherapy alone, temozolomide alone, or mostly the combination. General observations from the study: Changes to the top peripheral T cell clonotypes appeared unrelated to pseudoprogression.

Germline loops: CDR1 MGHRA, CDR2 YSYEKL. With 3 bases removed from V and 0 bases from J, the gap between germline ends came to 15 bases. This CDR3 comprises 17 residues. Time point meaning: week 5, during vaccination. The study gave 300 ug of mutant IDH1 20-mer peptide per vaccine dose, with topical imiquimod. This clone was detected a few times. Antigen: not known. Profiling relied on immunoSEQ multiplex PCR, and the TCRdb table lists in-frame clones only, not all of them. The sample carries over 30,000 clones, approximately 50% recorded once. Source: PBMCs, taken from a glioma patient whose treatment included an IDH1 peptide vaccine. The origin of this receptor is a woman under 30 with glioma. The rearrangement joins TRBV4-1 to TRBJ1-3; no clear D. In DNA, the CDR3 is TGCGCCAGCAGCCAGCTCCCCCCTGGGGACTCTGGAAACACCATATATTTT. Its protein is CASSQLPPGDSGNTIYF.